The text below deals with one T cell receptor beta chain. The antigen is undetermined. Germline lookup yields CDR1 LNHDA and CDR2 SQIVND (reference sequence). This CDR3 region has 14 residues. Trimming shortened V by 2 bases and J by 3 bases, and 9 bases separated the two germline ends. Only in-frame clones appear in the TCRdb table, and some are missing; sequencing was by immunoSEQ multiplex PCR. The table records about 79,000 clones, roughly 93% of them present only once. This specimen comes from a study of cytomegalovirus exposure and HLA in healthy donors. Study-level findings and limits: A few CMV-associated chains proved CMV antigen-specific in vitro. The TCR clusters that emerged in the first cohort tended, a later analysis found, to co-occur in the roughly 110 validation repertoires.

The sequenced sample consisted of PBMCs. The genes are TRBV19 and TRBJ2-3; tentatively, D is TRBD1 (5 bases). The clonotype originates from a young woman in good health and CMV-seronegative. The CDR3 loop is CASSIQGGTDTQYF. In DNA form, the CDR3 reads TGTGCCAGTAGTATACAGGGTGGGACAGATACGCAGTATTTT. The entire variable domain, with the rest obtained from reference TRBV19 and TRBJ2-3, is as follows: DGGITQSPKYLFRKEGQNVTLSCEQNLNHDAMYWYRQDPGQGLRLIYYSQIVNDFQKGDIAEGYSVSREKKESFPLTVTSAQKNPTAFYLCASSIQGGTDTQYFGPGTRLTVL.